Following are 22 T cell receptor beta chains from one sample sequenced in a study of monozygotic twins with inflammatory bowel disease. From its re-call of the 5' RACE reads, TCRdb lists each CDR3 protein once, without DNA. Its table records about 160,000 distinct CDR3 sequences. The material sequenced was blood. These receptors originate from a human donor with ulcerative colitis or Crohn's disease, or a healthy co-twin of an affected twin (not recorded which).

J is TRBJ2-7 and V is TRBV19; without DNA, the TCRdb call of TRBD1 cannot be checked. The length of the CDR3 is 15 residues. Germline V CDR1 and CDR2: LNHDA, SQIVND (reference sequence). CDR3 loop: CASRTTGTGVHEQYF.

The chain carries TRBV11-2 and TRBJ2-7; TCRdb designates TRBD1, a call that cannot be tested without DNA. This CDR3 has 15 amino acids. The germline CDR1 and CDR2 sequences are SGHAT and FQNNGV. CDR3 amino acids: CASSGSPFSSYEQYF.

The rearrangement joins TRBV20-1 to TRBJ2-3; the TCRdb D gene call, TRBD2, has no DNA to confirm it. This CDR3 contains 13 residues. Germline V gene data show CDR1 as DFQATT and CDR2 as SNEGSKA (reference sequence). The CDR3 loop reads CSALAAPRPTQYF.

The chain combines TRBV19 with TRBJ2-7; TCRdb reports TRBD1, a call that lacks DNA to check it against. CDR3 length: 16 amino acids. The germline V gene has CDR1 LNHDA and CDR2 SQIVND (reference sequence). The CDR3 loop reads CASRGGAGDVVNEQYF.

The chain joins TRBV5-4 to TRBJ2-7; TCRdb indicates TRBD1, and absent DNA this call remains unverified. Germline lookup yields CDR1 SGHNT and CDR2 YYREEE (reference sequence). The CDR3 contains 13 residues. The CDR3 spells CASSVPGGWEQYF. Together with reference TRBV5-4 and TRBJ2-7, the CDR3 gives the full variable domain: ETGVTQSPTHLIKTRGQQVTLRCSSQSGHNTVSWYQQALGQGPQFIFQYYREEENGRGNFPPRFSGLQFPNYSSELNVNALELDDSALYLCASSVPGGWEQYFGPGTRLTVT.

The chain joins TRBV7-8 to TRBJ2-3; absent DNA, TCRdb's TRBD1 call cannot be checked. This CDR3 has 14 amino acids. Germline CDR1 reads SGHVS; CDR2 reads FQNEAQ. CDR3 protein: CASSSGTVGDTQYF.

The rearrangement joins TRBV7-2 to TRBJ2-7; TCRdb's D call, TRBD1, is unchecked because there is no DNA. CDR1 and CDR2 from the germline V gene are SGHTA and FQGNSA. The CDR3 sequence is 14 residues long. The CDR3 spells CASSRGPTGYEQYF.

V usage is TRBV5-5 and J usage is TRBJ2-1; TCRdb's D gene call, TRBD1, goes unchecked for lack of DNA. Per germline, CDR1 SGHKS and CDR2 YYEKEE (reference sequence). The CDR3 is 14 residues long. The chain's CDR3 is CASRRGHPMNEQFF.

CDR3 sequence: CASSLTGSTNQPQHF. The chain has TRBV12-3 or TRBV12-4 and TRBJ1-5; TCRdb outputs TRBD1, but without DNA this stays unchecked. The length of the CDR3 is 15 residues.

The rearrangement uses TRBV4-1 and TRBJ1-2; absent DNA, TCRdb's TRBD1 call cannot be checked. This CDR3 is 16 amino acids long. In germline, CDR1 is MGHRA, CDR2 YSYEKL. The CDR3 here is CASSQHRGRGSYGYTF.

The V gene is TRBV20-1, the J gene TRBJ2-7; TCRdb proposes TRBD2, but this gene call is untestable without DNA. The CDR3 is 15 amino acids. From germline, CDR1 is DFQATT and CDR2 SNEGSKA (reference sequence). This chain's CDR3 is CSARDDLAGRYEQYF.

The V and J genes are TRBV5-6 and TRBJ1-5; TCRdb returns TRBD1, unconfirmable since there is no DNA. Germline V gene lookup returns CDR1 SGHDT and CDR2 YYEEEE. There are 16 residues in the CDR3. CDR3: CASSSSRDRVGQPQHF.

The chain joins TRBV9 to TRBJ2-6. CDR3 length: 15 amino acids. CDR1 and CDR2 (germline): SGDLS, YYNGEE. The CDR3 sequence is CASSVTGSGANVLTF.

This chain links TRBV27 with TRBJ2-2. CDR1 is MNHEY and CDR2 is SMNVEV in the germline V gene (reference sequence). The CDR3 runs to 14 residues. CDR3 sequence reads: CASSFRGNTGELFF.

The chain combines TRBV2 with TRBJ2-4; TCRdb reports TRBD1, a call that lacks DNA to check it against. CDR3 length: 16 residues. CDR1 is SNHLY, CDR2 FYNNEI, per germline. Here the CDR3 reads CASSEALRQGTDIQYF. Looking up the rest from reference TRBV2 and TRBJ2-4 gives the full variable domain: EPEVTQTPSHQVTQMGQEVILRCVPISNHLYFYWYRQILGQKVEFLVSFYNNEISEKSEIFDDQFSVERPDGSNFTLKIRSTKLEDSAMYFCASSEALRQGTDIQYFGAGTRLSVL.

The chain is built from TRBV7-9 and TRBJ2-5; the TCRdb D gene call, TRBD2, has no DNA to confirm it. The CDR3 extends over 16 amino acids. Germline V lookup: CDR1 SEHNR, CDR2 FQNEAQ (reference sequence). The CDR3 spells CASSSVTSGSAETQYF.

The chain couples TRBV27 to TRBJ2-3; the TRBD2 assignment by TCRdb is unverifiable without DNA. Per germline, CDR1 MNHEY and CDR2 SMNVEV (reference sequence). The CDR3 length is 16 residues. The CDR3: CASSFRRELSTDTQYF.

The CDR3 protein is CASSVAAASTDTQYF. This chain uses TRBV9 with TRBJ2-3. CDR3 size: 15 residues. CDR1 and CDR2 from the germline V gene are SGDLS and YYNGEE. Complete variable domain (other parts from reference TRBV9 and TRBJ2-3): DSGVTQTPKHLITATGQRVTLRCSPRSGDLSVYWYQQSLDQGLQFLIQYYNGEERAKGNILERFSAQQFPDLHSELNLSSLELGDSALYFCASSVAAASTDTQYFGPGTRLTVL.

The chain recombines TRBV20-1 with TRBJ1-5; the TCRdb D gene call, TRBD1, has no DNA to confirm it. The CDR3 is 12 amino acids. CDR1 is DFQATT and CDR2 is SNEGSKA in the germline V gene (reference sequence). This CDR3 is CSALRDITASHF.

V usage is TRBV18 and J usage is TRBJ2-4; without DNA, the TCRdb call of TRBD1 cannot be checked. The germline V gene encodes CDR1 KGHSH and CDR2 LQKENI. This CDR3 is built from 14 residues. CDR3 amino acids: CASSLTDGKNMQYF.

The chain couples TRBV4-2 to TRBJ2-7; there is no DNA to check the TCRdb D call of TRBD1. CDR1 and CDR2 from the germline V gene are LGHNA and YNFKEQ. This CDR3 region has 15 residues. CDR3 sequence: CASSQDTGGVGEQYF.

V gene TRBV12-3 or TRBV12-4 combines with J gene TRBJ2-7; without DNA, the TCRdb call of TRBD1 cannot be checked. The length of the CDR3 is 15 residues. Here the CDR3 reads CASSFREVGGYEQYF.